A selection of T cell receptor beta chains follows, all from one sample in a study of Ad26.COV2.S vaccination and SARS-CoV-2 variants. Only in-frame clones appear in the TCRdb table, and some are missing; sequencing was by immunoSEQ multiplex PCR. The table shows about 350,000 clones, with 88% occurring only once. Specimen: peripheral blood, collected in a trial of Ad26.COV2.S vaccine versus placebo. These receptors all stem from a person between 18 and 59 years old who received the Ad26.COV2.S COVID-19 vaccine or a placebo. CDR3s include the opening cysteine and the closing phenylalanine or tryptophan. The D gene is left open where the match is weak. Size is stated for part of the rows, as once, few or many counts, or as a class when the clone is expanded.

cdr3_aa	cdr3_nt	d_call	j_call	clone_size	v_call
CASSPPTESGNTIYF	TGTGCCAGCTCACCACCCACCGAATCTGGAAACACCATATATTTT	.	TRBJ1-3	.	TRBV18
CASSLLDRPTDEQFF	TGTGCCAGCAGCTTATTGGACAGGCCGACGGATGAGCAGTTCTTC	TRBD1	TRBJ2-1	.	TRBV5-4
CASSVFRDDSPLHF	TGTGCCAGCAGCGTATTCAGGGACGATTCACCCCTCCACTTT	.	TRBJ1-6	.	TRBV9
CASKVGVNSNQPQHF	TGTGCCAGCAAGGTAGGAGTTAATAGCAATCAGCCCCAGCATTTT	.	TRBJ1-5	.	TRBV6-5
CATSDRRTSGGLGCIGELFF	TGTGCCACCAGTGACCGCCGGACTAGCGGGGGGTTAGGGTGTATAGGGGAGCTGTTTTTT	TRBD2	TRBJ2-2	.	TRBV24-1
CAWTVNGQYYGYTF	TGTGCCTGGACCGTAAATGGACAGTACTATGGCTACACCTTC	.	TRBJ1-2	.	TRBV30
CASSPRTGRTGELFF	TGTGCCAGCAGTCCTCGGACAGGACGCACCGGGGAGCTGTTTTTT	TRBD1	TRBJ2-2	.	TRBV27
CASRPPTGVGGYTF	TGTGCCAGCAGACCCCCCACAGGGGTTGGCGGCTACACCTTC	TRBD1	TRBJ1-2	.	TRBV27
CAGGYTEAFF	TGTGCTGGGGGTTACACTGAAGCTTTCTTT	.	TRBJ1-1	.	TRBV30
CAWSGEGAYHGNTIYF	TGTGCCTGGAGCGGGGAGGGGGCTTACCATGGAAACACCATATATTTT	TRBD1	TRBJ1-3	.	TRBV30
CASRQQGNTEAFF	TGTGCCAGCAGGCAACAGGGGAACACTGAAGCTTTCTTT	.	TRBJ1-1	.	TRBV2
CASSPLGPYTGELFF	TGTGCCAGCAGCCCCCTAGGACCTTACACCGGGGAGCTGTTTTTT	.	TRBJ2-2	.	TRBV2
CASRVTGELFF	TGTGCCAGTAGAGTTACCGGGGAGCTGTTTTTT	.	TRBJ2-2	.	TRBV19
CASSPSSAYEQYF	TGTGCCAGCAGCCCCTCCTCAGCCTACGAGCAGTACTTC	.	TRBJ2-7	.	TRBV7-2
CASRGQPTNTGELFF	TGTGCCAGCAGAGGACAACCAACGAACACCGGGGAGCTGTTTTTT	.	TRBJ2-2	.	TRBV2
CASSVVLGGEAFF	TGTGCCAGCAGCGTAGTCTTGGGGGGTGAAGCTTTCTTT	.	TRBJ1-1	.	TRBV9
CASSPPSRGLYGYTF	TGTGCCAGCAGCCCCCCGAGCCGAGGGCTCTATGGCTACACCTTC	.	TRBJ1-2	.	TRBV3-1/TRBV3-2
CASSQDPYEQYF	TGTGCCAGCAGCCAGGACCCCTACGAGCAGTACTTC	.	TRBJ2-7	.	TRBV7-9
CASSIFNYGYTF	TGTGCCAGTAGTATATTCAACTATGGCTACACCTTC	.	TRBJ1-2	.	TRBV19
CASSLVFGSSNNQPQHF	TGTGCCAGCAGCTTAGTTTTCGGGTCCTCTAACAATCAGCCCCAGCATTTT	.	TRBJ1-5	.	TRBV7-9
CASGLGYEQFF	TGTGCTAGTGGGCTAGGGTATGAGCAGTTCTTC	.	TRBJ2-1	.	TRBV12-5
CASSFYSTYEQYF	TGTGCCAGCAGTTTCTACTCTACCTACGAGCAGTACTTC	.	TRBJ2-7	.	TRBV28
CASSPTGGGGEKLFF	TGTGCCAGCAGTCCAACAGGGGGCGGCGGGGAAAAACTGTTTTTT	TRBD1	TRBJ1-4	.	TRBV7-3
CASSQEGTGRNQPQHF	TGCGCCAGCAGCCAAGAGGGGACAGGACGGAATCAGCCCCAGCATTTT	TRBD1	TRBJ1-5	.	TRBV4-1
CSASEGDMNTEAFF	TGCAGTGCTAGTGAGGGGGATATGAACACTGAAGCTTTCTTT	.	TRBJ1-1	.	TRBV20-1
CASSRKANTEAFF	TGTGCCAGCAGTAGGAAAGCGAACACTGAAGCTTTCTTT	.	TRBJ1-1	.	TRBV6-4
CASSPRTTTGSLFF	TGTGCCAGCAGTCCTAGGACAACCACCGGATCGCTGTTTTTT	.	TRBJ1-4	once	TRBV27
CASSVKGGREGYTF	TGTGCCAGCAGCGTTAAGGGGGGTCGGGAAGGCTACACCTTC	.	TRBJ1-2	.	TRBV9
CASSEAGNQPQHF	TGTGCCAGTAGTGAAGCCGGGAATCAGCCCCAGCATTTT	.	TRBJ1-5	.	TRBV6-1
CASSAGQINYEQYF	TGTGCCAGCAGCGCGGGACAGATAAATTACGAGCAGTACTTC	.	TRBJ2-7	once	TRBV7-9
CATSDSQTNQETQYF	TGTGCCACCAGTGATTCCCAAACGAACCAAGAGACCCAGTACTTC	.	TRBJ2-5	.	TRBV24-1
CASSIQGTVNTEAFF	TGTGCCAGTAGTATCCAAGGGACAGTGAACACTGAAGCTTTCTTT	TRBD1	TRBJ1-1	once	TRBV19
CASSQGQWMYNGYTF	TGTGCCAGCAGCCAAGGGCAGTGGATGTACAATGGCTACACCTTC	.	TRBJ1-2	.	TRBV3-1/TRBV3-2
CAWRKGALGQPQHF	TGTGCCTGGAGGAAAGGAGCATTGGGGCAGCCCCAGCATTTT	.	TRBJ1-5	.	TRBV30
CASSLPNKTGTRFYNEQFF	TGCGCCAGCAGCTTGCCCAACAAGACCGGGACTAGATTTTACAATGAGCAGTTCTTC	TRBD2	TRBJ2-1	few	TRBV5-1
CASSLETGLSSYEQYF	TGTGCCAGCAGCTTGGAGACAGGGTTGAGCTCCTACGAGCAGTACTTC	TRBD1	TRBJ2-7	once	TRBV5-6
CASSQGERVGGYNEQFF	TGCGCCAGCAGCCAGGGAGAACGAGTGGGAGGATACAATGAGCAGTTCTTC	.	TRBJ2-1	once	TRBV4-3
CASSSPPAGLYGYTF	TGTGCCAGCAGCTCGCCCCCCGCAGGGCTCTATGGCTACACCTTC	.	TRBJ1-2	once	TRBV28
CASSDLTLGQETQYF	TGCGCCAGCAGTGACCTAACCTTGGGTCAAGAGACCCAGTACTTC	.	TRBJ2-5	.	TRBV10-2
CAWSTKGGGVVYGYTF	TGTGCCTGGAGTACGAAGGGGGGTGGGGTTGTCTATGGCTACACCTTC	.	TRBJ1-2	.	TRBV30
CASSPGTWNEQFF	TGTGCCAGCAGCCCCGGGACATGGAATGAGCAGTTCTTC	.	TRBJ2-1	.	TRBV5-4
CASSSDRSYNEQFF	TGTGCCAGCAGCTCGGACAGGAGTTACAATGAGCAGTTCTTC	TRBD1	TRBJ2-1	.	TRBV7-2
CASSQEASGSGFGDEQFF	TGCGCCAGCAGCCAAGAGGCTAGCGGGAGTGGGTTTGGGGATGAGCAGTTCTTC	TRBD2	TRBJ2-1	.	TRBV4-3
CASSLEGSTDTQYF	TGTGCCAGCAGCTTAGAGGGCAGCACAGATACGCAGTATTTT	.	TRBJ2-3	.	TRBV7-2
CASSYGTSGTQETQYF	TGTGCCAGCAGTTACGGGACTAGCGGGACGCAAGAGACCCAGTACTTC	TRBD2	TRBJ2-5	.	TRBV28
CASSFPPDTQYF	TGTGCCAGCAGTTTTCCTCCAGATACGCAGTATTTT	.	TRBJ2-3	.	TRBV28
CASSSGSEQYF	TGTGCCAGCAGCTCCGGGAGCGAGCAGTACTTC	.	TRBJ2-7	.	TRBV5-4
CASSLAGTGSLDTQYF	TGTGCCAGCAGCTTAGCGGGGACAGGGTCCTTAGATACGCAGTATTTT	TRBD1	TRBJ2-3	.	TRBV7-6
CASSRGMRYTEAFF	TGTGCCAGCAGCCGGGGGATGAGGTACACTGAAGCTTTCTTT	.	TRBJ1-1	.	TRBV3-1/TRBV3-2
CASSLRETQYF	TGTGCCAGCAGCTTAAGGGAGACCCAGTACTTC	.	TRBJ2-5	.	TRBV13
CASSLTRRGEQYF	TGTGCCAGCAGCTTGACAAGGAGAGGCGAGCAGTACTTC	.	TRBJ2-7	.	TRBV5-6
CAWSVLGTGSHEQYF	TGTGCCTGGAGTGTACTGGGGACAGGGTCCCACGAGCAGTACTTC	TRBD1	TRBJ2-7	.	TRBV30
CASSLGSGYEQYF	TGTGCCAGCAGCTTAGGATCAGGCTACGAGCAGTACTTC	.	TRBJ2-7	.	TRBV7-9
CASSDDPVGGYTF	TGTGCCAGCAGTGACGATCCTGTGGGTGGCTACACCTTC	.	TRBJ1-2	few	TRBV6-1
CASSLYGAGPGETQYF	TGTGCCAGCAGCTTATACGGGGCAGGACCAGGGGAGACCCAGTACTTC	.	TRBJ2-5	.	TRBV7-3